A selection of T cell receptor beta chains follows, all from one sample in a study of blood T cells in healthy people across ages. TCRdb used MiXCR to reprocess the 5' RACE reads, holding one entry per CDR3 protein. Among approximately 770,000 distinct CDR3 sequences listed, 58% were seen once. Sequenced: blood. The receptors here all came from a man aged 25 to 40 in good health. Both conserved end residues are part of each CDR3. The D gene is left open where the match is weak. Clone size is shown for a subset of rows, as once, few, many or a class of expanded clone.

TRBJ2-5 TRBV4-2 TRBD2 few TGTGCCAGCAGCCAACGTAGCGGGGGGGAGACCCAGTACTTC CASSQRSGGETQYF
TRBJ1-1 TRBV29-1 - - TGCAGCGCTCGGGGGGGACCGAACACTGAAGCTCTCTTT CSARGGPNTEALF
TRBJ2-1 TRBV7-2 TRBD2 - TGTGCCAGCGCGCGTCGCACTAGCGGGGGAACTGAGCAGTTCTTC CASARRTSGGTEQFF
TRBJ2-1 TRBV29-1 TRBD2 - TGCAGCGTTGCGGCGGGAGGTACAAGTGAGCAGTTCTTC CSVAAGGTSEQFF
TRBJ1-2 TRBV6-5 - - TGTGCCAGCAAGAAAAAGAGGCAGGGGTCCTTCTATGGCTACACCTTC CASKKKRQGSFYGYTF
TRBJ2-7 TRBV5-1 TRBD1 - TGCGCCAGCAGCCTAACGCCGGGACAGGGGTCCTACGAGCAGTACTTC CASSLTPGQGSYEQYF
TRBJ1-6 TRBV11-2 TRBD1 - TGTGCCAGCAGCCGATTAGGGGGCGCAAGGAAGATCTCACCCCTCCACTTT CASSRLGGARKISPLHF
TRBJ2-1 TRBV5-4 TRBD2 - TGTGCCAGCAGCTCGACTAGCGGGAGGATTGATGAGCAGTTCTTC CASSSTSGRIDEQFF
TRBJ2-5 TRBV7-2 TRBD2 - TGTGCCAGCAGCTCGGTATCCGGGACTAGCGGGGGAACGACCCAGTACTTC CASSSVSGTSGGTTQYF
TRBJ1-2 TRBV5-1 - - TGCGCCAGCAGCTTCATGCCGGGAGACTATGGCTACACCTTC CASSFMPGDYGYTF
TRBJ2-7 TRBV6-1 TRBD2 - TGTGCCAGCAGCCCAAAGGGGGGACCCGGGACTAGGTTCTCCTACGAGCAGTACTTC CASSPKGGPGTRFSYEQYF
TRBJ1-2 TRBV29-1 - - TGCAGCGTTGAATCGCGGGTTTTAGGTGGCTACACCTTC CSVESRVLGGYTF